These 3 T cell receptor beta chains originate from one sample sequenced in a study of T cell responses to AZD1222 COVID-19 vaccine. The method was immunoSEQ multiplex PCR; TCRdb's version includes in-frame clones alone and lacks a portion of them. The sample carries about 100,000 clones, roughly nine tenths recorded once. Sequences were derived from peripheral blood, sampled on day 0 of AZD1222 vaccination. All receptors derive from an adult in good health.

This chain links TRBV7-2 with TRBJ1-1; 9 positions agree with TRBD1. The trim removed 1 base at V and 4 bases at J, leaving 1 base unmatched. Germline V gives CDR1 SGHTA, CDR2 FQGNSA. This CDR3 is built from 14 residues. CDR3 protein: CASSLVTGGTEAFF. Written as DNA, the CDR3 is TGTGCCAGCAGCTTAGTGACAGGGGGCACTGAAGCTTTCTTT.

The chain is built from TRBV6-2 or TRBV6-3 and TRBJ2-5, with D hard to call. This CDR3 contains 16 residues. Trimming pared 6 bases from V and 1 base from J, leaving 18 bases between. Germline V gene data show CDR1 as MNHEY and CDR2 as SVGEGT. CDR3 loop: CASSRGPRHSQETQYF. Written as DNA, the CDR3 is TGTGCCAGCAGCCGTGGACCGCGACATAGCCAAGAGACCCAGTACTTC.

The chain combines TRBV7-8 with TRBJ2-2; no clear D gene. The CDR3 totals 11 residues. Trimming removed 5 bases at V and 4 bases at J, with 2 bases between. The V gene's germline CDR1 is SGHVS and CDR2 FQNEAQ. CDR3 region: CASSRTGELFF. In nucleotides, the CDR3 is TGTGCCAGCAGCCGCACCGGGGAGCTGTTTTTT.